This T cell receptor beta chain was sequenced in a study of OX40 agonist ivuxolimab in advanced cancers. The overall study: One hepatocellular carcinoma and two cutaneous melanoma patients partially responded. Study findings and constraints: On average, CD8+ T cells showed a greater number of expanded clones than CD4+. At doses 0.1 to 3.0 mg/kg, CD4+ and CD8+ clones expanded.

Data came from immunoSEQ multiplex PCR; TCRdb stores just in-frame clones and leaves some out. The data show nearly 70,000 clones, 85% seen once. Germline values: CDR1 MGHDK, CDR2 SYGVNS. This CDR3 is 14 amino acids long. Trimming cost V 3 bases and J 9 bases; bases outside gene matches: 10. Regarding this clone: Its antigen remains unidentified.

The rearrangement links TRBV25-1 to TRBJ1-2; 7 bases map to TRBD1. Source: CD4+ or CD8+ T cells sorted from blood, taken in a trial of the OX40 agonist ivuxolimab. The sequence came from an adult with an advanced solid tumor such as melanoma, head and neck, liver or kidney cancer. The chain's CDR3 is CASSDYRDRPRYTF. As DNA, the CDR3 is TGTGCCAGCAGTGATTACCGGGACAGACCTCGCTACACCTTC.